These T cell receptor beta chains were read from a single sample in a study of blood T cell repertoires in COVID-19. TCRdb's copy holds only in-frame clones and misses some; the assay was immunoSEQ multiplex PCR. The table shows around 78,000 clones, with less than 95% occurring only once. Source material: peripheral blood. These receptors originate from a woman in her forties or fifties in a cohort sampled during active COVID-19. The CDR3 runs from the conserved cysteine through the conserved F or W. A D gene is named only where the DNA matches it firmly. Clone size is stated in some rows and not others, as once, few, many or a class when expanded.

TRBV11-2	once	TRBJ2-1	TRBD2	CASSGTTTNEQFF	TGTGCCAGTTCAGGGACTACCACCAATGAGCAGTTCTTC
TRBV11-3	-	TRBJ2-1	TRBD2	CASSQGTRSDNEQFF	TGTGCCAGCAGCCAAGGGACTAGAAGCGACAATGAGCAGTTCTTC
TRBV18	-	TRBJ1-3	-	CASSPNKGVGNTIYF	TGTGCCAGCTCACCCAACAAGGGGGTTGGAAACACCATATATTTT
TRBV18	-	TRBJ2-7	TRBD2	CASSPSPGGSGGEQYF	TGTGCCAGCTCACCTTCCCCCGGCGGGAGTGGCGGAGAGCAGTACTTC
TRBV7-3	-	TRBJ2-7	-	CASSLSRTYEQYF	TGTGCCAGCAGCTTAAGTAGAACCTACGAGCAGTACTTC
TRBV14	-	TRBJ2-1	TRBD1	CASSQDGTGFDEQFF	TGTGCCAGCAGCCAAGATGGGACAGGGTTCGATGAGCAGTTCTTC
TRBV6-5	-	TRBJ2-3	TRBD2	CASRGLAGLTDTQYF	TGTGCCAGCAGGGGACTAGCGGGACTGACAGATACGCAGTATTTT
TRBV18	-	TRBJ1-2	TRBD1	CASSPTGALSSYGYTF	TGTGCCAGCTCACCGACAGGGGCCCTCTCTTCCTATGGCTACACCTTC
TRBV5-1	once	TRBJ2-5	TRBD1	CASSFPGTVREETQYF	TGCGCCAGCAGCTTCCCCGGGACAGTAAGGGAAGAGACCCAGTACTTC
TRBV7-2	-	TRBJ2-5	TRBD2	CASSLGRTSGLIGETQYF	TGTGCCAGCAGCTTAGGTCGGACTAGCGGTCTAATAGGGGAGACCCAGTACTTC
TRBV18	-	TRBJ1-4	-	CASSRATNEKLFF	TGTGCCAGCTCCAGGGCAACTAATGAAAAACTGTTTTTT
TRBV18	-	TRBJ1-4	-	CASSLRGVAEKLFF	TGTGCCAGCTCCCTTCGCGGGGTAGCTGAAAAACTGTTTTTT
TRBV5-1	-	TRBJ1-6	TRBD1	CASSLGDRDNSPLHF	TGCGCCAGCAGCCTTGGGGACAGGGATAATTCACCCCTCCACTTT
TRBV9	-	TRBJ2-2	TRBD1	CASSIRGTGTGELFF	TGTGCCAGCAGCATCCGCGGGACAGGGACCGGGGAGCTGTTTTTT
TRBV9	-	TRBJ2-1	TRBD2	CASSVGLAGGSEQFF	TGTGCCAGCAGCGTAGGACTAGCGGGAGGTAGTGAGCAGTTCTTC
TRBV18	-	TRBJ1-2	-	CASSPGDSRGYTF	TGTGCCAGCTCACCAGGAGACAGTCGGGGCTACACCTTC
TRBV3-1/TRBV3-2	-	TRBJ2-3	TRBD2	CASSQGGLTDTQYF	TGTGCCAGCAGCCAGGGGGGGTTGACAGATACGCAGTATTTT
TRBV6-5	-	TRBJ2-1	-	CASSPGGRGNEQFF	TGTGCCAGCAGCCCGGGTGGAAGGGGAAATGAGCAGTTCTTC
TRBV3-1/TRBV3-2	-	TRBJ2-6	-	CASSPFGEAGANVLTF	TGTGCCAGCAGCCCTTTCGGGGAGGCTGGGGCCAACGTCCTGACTTTC
TRBV28	-	TRBJ2-2	-	CASMLNTGELFF	TGTGCCAGCATGCTAAACACCGGGGAGCTGTTTTTT
TRBV10-3	once	TRBJ2-5	TRBD2	CAISDSGAQETQYF	TGTGCCATCAGTGACAGCGGGGCACAAGAGACCCAGTACTTC
TRBV10-1	-	TRBJ1-2	-	CAILNRIESYGYTF	TGCGCCATCTTGAACAGGATTGAGAGCTATGGCTACACCTTC
TRBV6-5	-	TRBJ2-3	-	CASSTGEVDTQYF	TGTGCCAGCAGTACAGGGGAGGTGGATACGCAGTATTTT
TRBV27	-	TRBJ2-7	TRBD1	CASKGQGPGEQYF	TGTGCCAGCAAGGGACAGGGGCCGGGAGAGCAGTACTTC